Listed below are T cell receptor beta chains from one sample, sequenced in a study of shared T cell receptors in the human thymus. TCRdb's copy holds only in-frame clones and misses some; the assay was immunoSEQ multiplex PCR. The data show hundreds of thousands of clones, 95% seen once. The sequencing input was thymocytes. The receptors were sampled from a human donor. CDR3s include the opening cysteine and the closing phenylalanine or tryptophan.

V,J,CDR3
TRBV9,TRBJ2-2,CASSVVPPPGELFF
TRBV6-5,TRBJ2-7,CASSLGIDRRYEQYF
TRBV28,TRBJ2-7,CASSLNVQGMGGISYEQYF
TRBV29-1,TRBJ1-1,CSVDRGPNTEAFF
TRBV6-5,TRBJ2-2,CASTRAGGELFF
TRBV4-3,TRBJ2-3,CASSQVEGTDTQYF
TRBV5-4,TRBJ2-3,CASSTNLRGATDTQYF
TRBV18,TRBJ2-1,CASSRGLAGPSNYNEQFF
TRBV27,TRBJ1-4,CASSFWPGGEKLFF
TRBV5-8,TRBJ2-1,CASSLLPASSYNEQFF
TRBV9,TRBJ2-3,CASNKPPEGSSTDTQYF
TRBV18,TRBJ1-2,CASSTPASGTYGYTF
TRBV29-1,TRBJ1-2,CSVADRGATNYGYTF
TRBV10-2,TRBJ1-2,CASSESPRCVNGYTF
TRBV7-9,TRBJ2-7,CASSQERYEQYF
TRBV19,TRBJ2-1,CASSMIYRGPRNEQFF
TRBV4-2,TRBJ2-7,CASSRGSNLVGKGSDYEQYF
TRBV6-1,TRBJ2-7,CASSRQGPYEQYF
TRBV28,TRBJ1-5,CASRAPWGGESQPQHF
TRBV7-2,TRBJ1-4,CASSSNARQGGEKLFF
TRBV28,TRBJ1-1,CASSLHNWDSLMNTEAFF
TRBV27,TRBJ2-1,CASSLSSGRGYNEQFF
TRBV27,TRBJ1-2,CASSLSPGQGADGYTF
TRBV15,TRBJ2-5,CATSQLGVGPQYF
TRBV6-1,TRBJ2-1,CASSETGTRGNEQFF
TRBV19,TRBJ1-4,CASSHRQTTNEKLFF
TRBV18,TRBJ1-5,CASSPSDQPQHF
TRBV29-1,TRBJ1-3,CSVEGKRGFSGNTIYF
TRBV5-1,TRBJ2-7,CASRGRQGSYEQYF
TRBV11-3,TRBJ2-1,CASSPQSRLALNYNEQFF
TRBV7-9,TRBJ2-5,CASSTTGARETQYF
TRBV28,TRBJ1-1,CALQASEDTEAFF
TRBV25-1,TRBJ1-4,CASSEVAVNEKLFF
TRBV20-1,TRBJ1-1,CSVGEAFF
TRBV27,TRBJ2-1,CASSVHRRSSYNEQFF
TRBV7-9,TRBJ1-2,CASSPGAGPDRDCDGYTF
TRBV7-6,TRBJ2-7,CASSPRTGPYEQYF